The following is a T cell receptor beta chain sequence with its context. The antigen is not known. The data were obtained in a study of Ad26.COV2.S vaccination and SARS-CoV-2 variants. Broader study findings: Vaccine recipients surpassed placebo recipients in spike-specific TCR breadth.

Treatment of the sample: 15 to 20 received Ad26.COV2.S at low or high dose, single or two shots; about 5 received placebo; per-sample allocation not given. After the first vaccine or placebo injection, samples were drawn on day 63. The junction had 7 bases not matched to a gene; V was cut back by 2 bases and J by 3 bases. Germline V lookup: CDR1 LGHDT, CDR2 YNNKEL (reference sequence). This CDR3 region has 15 residues. The data were produced by immunoSEQ multiplex PCR, yet TCRdb's version contains in-frame clones alone and is incomplete. The data hold a few hundred thousand clones, with around 89% observed a single time.

The sequence was obtained from a person aged 18-60 years who received the Ad26.COV2.S COVID-19 vaccine or a placebo. This material consisted of peripheral blood, taken in a trial of Ad26.COV2.S vaccine versus placebo. This chain uses TRBV3-1 (or the pseudogene TRBV3-2) with TRBJ2-7; 7 nucleotides agree with TRBD2. The CDR3 is CASSQRPGLLYEQYF. CDR3 nucleotide sequence: TGTGCCAGCAGCCAAAGACCGGGACTACTCTACGAGCAGTACTTC.